The 11 T cell receptor beta chains in this list originate from one sample, sequenced in a study of molecular identifiers for immune sequencing clone quantification. MiXCR, run by TCRdb on the PCR reads, gives a single entry per CDR3 protein. The data contain approximately 670,000 distinct CDR3 sequences, around 20% of them seen just once; the ten biggest clones take up around 0.9%. Sequenced material: naive CD8+ T cells from blood, with Jurkat cell RNA spiked in. Subset denoted: FACS-sorted CD8+CD4-CCR7+CD45RA+ naive T cells. Receptors originate from a human donor in good health. Some libraries in this study had Jurkat cell RNA spiked in.

This clonotype is a singleton in its sample. V and J are TRBV7-9 and TRBJ2-3; no firm D call. The CDR3 contains 14 residues. Trimming cost V 3 bases and J 4 bases, with 11 bases left between them. The germline V gene has CDR1 SEHNR and CDR2 FQNEAQ (reference sequence). CDR3: CASSLLLASDTQYF. The CDR3 DNA reads TGTGCCAGCAGCTTGCTCTTAGCCTCAGATACGCAGTATTTT.

The table lists this clonotype with many counts. V and J are TRBV6-5 and TRBJ2-5; D assignment may be TRBD1 or TRBD2 (5 bases each). Trimming removed 2 bases at V and 1 base at J, with 8 bases between. CDR1 is MNHEY and CDR2 is SVGAGI in the germline V gene. This CDR3 is built from 14 residues. The CDR3 DNA is TGTGCCAGCAGTTACGGGGACCTCCAAGAGACCCAGTACTTC. It yields the protein CASSYGDLQETQYF.

The count of this clonotype is one. This could be a read error, since a much larger clone is one nucleotide away. The V call is TRBV6-2 or TRBV6-3, the J call TRBJ2-1, with D tentatively TRBD2 (7 bases). Trimming stripped 2 bases from V and 15 bases from J, with 14 bases between. This CDR3 is built from 12 residues. Germline V gene lookup returns CDR1 MNHEY and CDR2 SVGEGT. The DNA of the CDR3 is TGTGCCAGCAGTTACGGGACACCGGGAGGGTTCTTC. Its translation is CASSYGTPGGFF.

This clonotype was observed a handful of times. The V gene is TRBV15, the J gene TRBJ2-2, with 7 nucleotides matching TRBD2. This CDR3 is built from 16 residues. CDR1 and CDR2 (germline): LNHNV, YYDKDF (reference sequence). The junction had 11 bases not matched to a gene; V was cut back by 7 bases and J by 3 bases. The chain's CDR3 is CATNTRERGHTGELFF. DNA for the CDR3: TGTGCCACCAACACACGGGAGCGGGGTCACACCGGGGAGCTGTTTTTT.

This clonotype was seen ten or more times. The chain recombines TRBV7-9 with TRBJ2-2; 9 bases are a match to TRBD1. V shed 4 bases, J shed 4 bases, and the junction held 4 bases outside the gene matches. The CDR3 runs 15 residues. From germline, CDR1 is SEHNR and CDR2 FQNEAQ (reference sequence). The DNA for the CDR3 is TGTGCCAGCAGCTGGGGACAGGGTGGCACCGGGGAGCTGTTTTTT. This codes for CASSWGQGGTGELFF.

This clonotype was picked up many times. The CDR3 sequence: CASSLRSGSVDNEQFF. Here the CDR3 DNA reads TGTGCCAGCAGCTTAAGGTCAGGGAGCGTAGACAATGAGCAGTTCTTC. The chain recombines TRBV11-3 with TRBJ2-1; tentatively, D is TRBD1 or TRBD2 (5 bases each). This CDR3 spans 16 amino acids. The germline gives CDR1 SGHNT, CDR2 YENEEA. Trimming removed 2 bases from V and 5 bases from J, with 16 bases in between.

Notes on this clonotype: A read error is possible here, since a much larger clone lies one base away. The missing conserved phenylalanine or tryptophan at the end of this CDR3 makes a read error likely. This chain connects TRBV5-4 to TRBJ1-2, with 9 nucleotides matching TRBD1. The CDR3 covers 15 residues. The ends lost 4 bases at V and 2 bases at J; junction bases unmatched: 6. Germline lookup yields CDR1 SGHNT and CDR2 YYREEE (reference sequence). CDR3 in amino acids: CASSVPGQGNYGYTS. Here the CDR3 DNA reads TGTGCCAGCAGCGTACCGGGACAGGGCAACTATGGCTACACCTCC.

This clonotype was counted at least ten times. Written as DNA, the CDR3 is TGTGCCAGCAGCTTAACGGGAGGTTGGGGCCAGGGGGACGCCGGGGAGCTGTTTTTT. It encodes CASSLTGGWGQGDAGELFF. The rearrangement joins TRBV7-3 to TRBJ2-2; D perhaps matches TRBD1 (7 bases). Germline V gene sequence: CDR1 SGHTA, CDR2 FQGTGA. This CDR3 has 19 amino acids. Trimming left V 0 bases short and J 6 bases short, with 23 bases between.

This clonotype was observed at least ten times. The chain uses TRBV19 and TRBJ2-1; 7 nucleotides align to TRBD1. This CDR3 contains 12 residues. With 10 bases clipped from V and 3 bases from J, the junction kept 3 bases outside the gene matches. Germline V gives CDR1 LNHDA, CDR2 SQIVND (reference sequence). Here the CDR3 DNA reads TGTGCCACGTGGGACAGCTACAATGAGCAGTTCTTC. This encodes CATWDSYNEQFF.

The gene calls are TRBV7-2 and TRBJ2-6; no firm D call. This CDR3 is 16 amino acids long. Germline values: CDR1 SGHTA, CDR2 FQGNSA. V was clipped by 5 bases and J by 3 bases, with 14 bases between them. This chain's CDR3 is CASSLPIPLGANVLTF. The CDR3 nucleotides are TGTGCCAGCAGCCTCCCAATCCCCCTTGGGGCCAACGTCCTGACTTTC.

There are many counts of this clonotype. V usage is TRBV4-3 and J usage is TRBJ2-3; TRBD2 matches 10 bases. CDR1 is LGHNA, CDR2 YSLEER, per germline. V was pared by 4 bases and J by 2 bases, with 15 bases of the junction left unmatched. The CDR3 extends over 19 amino acids. CDR3 nucleotides: TGCGCCAGCAGCCCCCTAACGGCCGGACTAGCGGACCTCACAGATACGCAGTATTTT. Protein sequence: CASSPLTAGLADLTDTQYF.